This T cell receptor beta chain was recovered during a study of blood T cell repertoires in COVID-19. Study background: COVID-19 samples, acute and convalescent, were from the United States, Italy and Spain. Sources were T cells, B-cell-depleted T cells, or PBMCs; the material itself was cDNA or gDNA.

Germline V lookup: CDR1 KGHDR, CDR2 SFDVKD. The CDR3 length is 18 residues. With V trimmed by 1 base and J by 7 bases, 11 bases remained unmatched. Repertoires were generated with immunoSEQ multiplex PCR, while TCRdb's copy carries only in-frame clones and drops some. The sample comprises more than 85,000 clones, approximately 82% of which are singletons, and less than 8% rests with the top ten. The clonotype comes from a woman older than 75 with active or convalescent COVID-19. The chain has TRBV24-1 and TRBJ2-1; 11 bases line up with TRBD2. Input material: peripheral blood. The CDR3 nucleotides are TGTGCCACCAGTGATTTTTCCCCGGCTAGCGGGAGGAAGAATGAGCAGTTCTTC. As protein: CATSDFSPASGRKNEQFF.